The present T cell receptor (beta chain) was sequenced within a study of T-cell reconstitution after alpha-beta-depleted transplantation in children. Study observations and caveats: Surviving recipient T cells and thymic progenitors underlay high day-60 TCRbeta diversity in some patients. About two months after transplant, alpha-beta T cells reportedly came from several hundred expanded graft clones. T-cell counts and diversity at one year post-transplant came mainly from newly produced T cells.

The authors prepared the TCRbeta library with unique molecular identifiers. TCRdb independently ran MiXCR on the PCR reads; one entry per CDR3 protein. Found here are about 300,000 distinct CDR3 sequences, 6% to 10% of them singletons; the top ten hold 9.1%. This CDR3 has 14 amino acids. Trimming cost V 3 bases and J 8 bases, with 14 bases left between them. CDR1 is ENHRY, CDR2 SYGVKD, per germline. The table lists this clonotype with many counts. Its cognate antigen is unknown. Source: peripheral blood, taken 360 days after TCRalphabeta/CD19-depleted stem cell transplant. This TCR was sampled from a female patient aged 2-15 years who had a stem cell transplant for Fanconi anemia, so the T cells may come from the graft donor. V gene TRBV10-3 combines with J gene TRBJ2-1, with a tentative D call TRBD1 (5 bases). Here the CDR3 reads CAISELTGEDEQFF. The CDR3, as DNA: TGTGCCATCAGTGAACTTACAGGCGAGGATGAGCAGTTCTTC.